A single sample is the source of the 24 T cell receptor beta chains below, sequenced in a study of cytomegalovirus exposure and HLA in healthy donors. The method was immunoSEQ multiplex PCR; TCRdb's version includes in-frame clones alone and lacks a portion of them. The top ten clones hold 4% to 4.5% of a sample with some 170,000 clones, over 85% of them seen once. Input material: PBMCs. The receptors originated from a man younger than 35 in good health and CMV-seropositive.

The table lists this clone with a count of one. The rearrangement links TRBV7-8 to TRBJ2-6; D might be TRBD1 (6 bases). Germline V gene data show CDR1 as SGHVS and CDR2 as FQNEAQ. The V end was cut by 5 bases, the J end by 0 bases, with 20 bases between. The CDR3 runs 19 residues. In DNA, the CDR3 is TGTGCCAGCAGCCTAGGAATATGGACAGACATCTCTGGGGCCAACGTCCTGACTTTC. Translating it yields CASSLGIWTDISGANVLTF.

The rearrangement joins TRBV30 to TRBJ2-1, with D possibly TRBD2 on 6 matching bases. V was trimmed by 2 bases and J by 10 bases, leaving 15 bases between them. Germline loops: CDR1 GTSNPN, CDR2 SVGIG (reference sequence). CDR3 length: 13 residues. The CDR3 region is CAWSSEWRGEQFF. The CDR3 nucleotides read TGTGCCTGGAGTTCGGAATGGAGGGGCGAGCAGTTCTTC.

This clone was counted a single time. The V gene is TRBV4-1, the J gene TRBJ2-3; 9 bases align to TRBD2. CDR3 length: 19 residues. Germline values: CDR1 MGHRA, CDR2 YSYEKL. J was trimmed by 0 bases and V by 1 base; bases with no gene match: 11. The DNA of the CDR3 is TGCGCCAGCAGCCAAGTACAACTAGCGGGTAGAGCAAGCACAGATACGCAGTATTTT. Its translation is CASSQVQLAGRASTDTQYF.

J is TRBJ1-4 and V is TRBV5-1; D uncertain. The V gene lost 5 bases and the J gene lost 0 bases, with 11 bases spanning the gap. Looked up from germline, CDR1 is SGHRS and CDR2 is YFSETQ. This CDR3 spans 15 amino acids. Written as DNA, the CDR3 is TGCGCCAGCAGTCTACGGGGAACAACTAATGAAAAACTGTTTTTT. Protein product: CASSLRGTTNEKLFF.

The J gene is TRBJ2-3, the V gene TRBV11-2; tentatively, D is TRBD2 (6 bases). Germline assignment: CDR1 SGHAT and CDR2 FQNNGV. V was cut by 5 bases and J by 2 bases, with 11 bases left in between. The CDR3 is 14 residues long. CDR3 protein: CASSLRDPTDTQYF. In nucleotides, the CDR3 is TGTGCCAGCAGCCTGCGGGACCCCACAGATACGCAGTATTTT.

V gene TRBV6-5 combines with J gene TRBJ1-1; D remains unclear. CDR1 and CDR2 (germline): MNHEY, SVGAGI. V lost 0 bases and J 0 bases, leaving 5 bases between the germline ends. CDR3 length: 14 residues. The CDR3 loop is CASSYSAMNTEAFF. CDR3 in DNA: TGTGCCAGCAGTTACTCGGCCATGAACACTGAAGCTTTCTTT.

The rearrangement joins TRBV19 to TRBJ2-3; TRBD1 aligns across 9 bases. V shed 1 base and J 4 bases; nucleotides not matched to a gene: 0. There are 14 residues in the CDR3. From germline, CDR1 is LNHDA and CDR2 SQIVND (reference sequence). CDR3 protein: CASSIGQGADTQYF. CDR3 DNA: TGTGCCAGTAGTATAGGACAGGGGGCAGATACGCAGTATTTT. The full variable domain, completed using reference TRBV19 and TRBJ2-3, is DGGITQSPKYLFRKEGQNVTLSCEQNLNHDAMYWYRQDPGQGLRLIYYSQIVNDFQKGDIAEGYSVSREKKESFPLTVTSAQKNPTAFYLCASSIGQGADTQYFGPGTRLTVL.

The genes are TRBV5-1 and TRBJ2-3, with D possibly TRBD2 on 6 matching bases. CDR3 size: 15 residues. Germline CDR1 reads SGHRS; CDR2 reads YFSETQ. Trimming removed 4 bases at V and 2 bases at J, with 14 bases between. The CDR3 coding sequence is TGCGCCAGCAGCATATCGGGACTCACCACAGATACGCAGTATTTT. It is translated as CASSISGLTTDTQYF.

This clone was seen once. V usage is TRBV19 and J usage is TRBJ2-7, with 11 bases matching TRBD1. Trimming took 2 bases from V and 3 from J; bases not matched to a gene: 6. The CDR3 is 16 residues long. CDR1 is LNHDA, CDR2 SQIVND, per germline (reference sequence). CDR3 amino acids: CASSISGGQGGYEQYF. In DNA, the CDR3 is TGTGCCAGTAGTATATCGGGGGGACAGGGGGGCTACGAGCAGTACTTC. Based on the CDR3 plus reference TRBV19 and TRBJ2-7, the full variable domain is DGGITQSPKYLFRKEGQNVTLSCEQNLNHDAMYWYRQDPGQGLRLIYYSQIVNDFQKGDIAEGYSVSREKKESFPLTVTSAQKNPTAFYLCASSISGGQGGYEQYFGPGTRLTVT.

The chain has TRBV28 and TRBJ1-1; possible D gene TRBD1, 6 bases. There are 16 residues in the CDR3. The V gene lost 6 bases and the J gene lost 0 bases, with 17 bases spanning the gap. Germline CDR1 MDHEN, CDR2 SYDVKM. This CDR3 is CASRILGGLMNTEAFF. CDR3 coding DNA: TGTGCCAGCAGGATCTTGGGGGGGCTCATGAACACTGAAGCTTTCTTT.

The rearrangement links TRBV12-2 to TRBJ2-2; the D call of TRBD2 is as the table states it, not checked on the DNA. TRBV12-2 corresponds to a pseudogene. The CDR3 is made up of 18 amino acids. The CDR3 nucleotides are TGTGCAAGTCGCTTAGAAGCGCGGCGGCGGGAAGGTACCGGGGAGCTGTTTTTT. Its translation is CASRLEARRREGTGELFF.

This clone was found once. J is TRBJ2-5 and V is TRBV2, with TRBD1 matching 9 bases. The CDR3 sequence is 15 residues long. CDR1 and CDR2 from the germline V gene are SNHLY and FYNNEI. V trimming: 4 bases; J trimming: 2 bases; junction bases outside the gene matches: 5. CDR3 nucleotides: TGTGCCAGCAGTGGAGGACAGGGGTTACAAGAGACCCAGTACTTC. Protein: CASSGGQGLQETQYF.

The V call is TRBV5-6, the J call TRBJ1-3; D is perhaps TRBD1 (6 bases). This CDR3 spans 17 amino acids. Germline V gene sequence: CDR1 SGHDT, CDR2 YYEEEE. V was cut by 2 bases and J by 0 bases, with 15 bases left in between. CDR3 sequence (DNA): TGTGCCAGCAGCTTACCCAGGGGCCATTCCTCTGGAAACACCATATATTTT. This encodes CASSLPRGHSSGNTIYF.

CDR3 nucleotide sequence: TGTGCCAGCAGTTCGGGCTCTAGCGGGGCCACTAGCACAGATACGCAGTATTTT. Its translation: CASSSGSSGATSTDTQYF. The chain is built from TRBV27 and TRBJ2-3; 9 nucleotides agree with TRBD2. The V segment lost 4 bases and the J segment 0 bases; nucleotides outside the gene matches: 11. The CDR3 totals 18 residues. The germline V gene encodes CDR1 MNHEY and CDR2 SMNVEV (reference sequence).

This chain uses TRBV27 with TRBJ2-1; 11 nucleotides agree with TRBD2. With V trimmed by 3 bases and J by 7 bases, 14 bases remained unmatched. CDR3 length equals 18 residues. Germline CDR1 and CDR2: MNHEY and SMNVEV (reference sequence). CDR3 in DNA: TGTGCCAGCAGTTTTAGAATTGTGGGGACTAGCGGACTTAATGAGCAGTTCTTC. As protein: CASSFRIVGTSGLNEQFF.

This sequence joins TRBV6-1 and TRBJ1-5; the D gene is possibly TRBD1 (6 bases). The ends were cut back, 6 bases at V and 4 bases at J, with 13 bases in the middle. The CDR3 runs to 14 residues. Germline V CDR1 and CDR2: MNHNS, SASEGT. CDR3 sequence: CASSLGARNQPQHF. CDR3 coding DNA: TGTGCCAGCAGCCTGGGGGCGCGGAATCAGCCCCAGCATTTT.

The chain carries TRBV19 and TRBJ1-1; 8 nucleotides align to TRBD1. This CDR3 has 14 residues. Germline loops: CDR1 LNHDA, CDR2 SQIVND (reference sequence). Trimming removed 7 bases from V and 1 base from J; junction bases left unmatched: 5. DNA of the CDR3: TGTGCCAGTATCCACAGGGGGGCGAACACTGAAGCTTTCTTT. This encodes CASIHRGANTEAFF.

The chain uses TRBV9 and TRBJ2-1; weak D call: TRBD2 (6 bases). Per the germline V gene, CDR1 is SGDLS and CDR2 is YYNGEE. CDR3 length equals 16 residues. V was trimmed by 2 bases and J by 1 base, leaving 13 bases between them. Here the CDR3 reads CASSVSGDRSYNEQFF. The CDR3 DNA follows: TGTGCCAGCAGCGTTAGCGGAGACCGTTCCTACAATGAGCAGTTCTTC.

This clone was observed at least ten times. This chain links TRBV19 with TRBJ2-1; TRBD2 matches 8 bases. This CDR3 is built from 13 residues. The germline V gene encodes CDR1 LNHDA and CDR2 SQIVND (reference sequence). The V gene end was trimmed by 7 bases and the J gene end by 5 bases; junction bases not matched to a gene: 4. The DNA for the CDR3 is TGTGCCAGTATAGCGGGACATAACAATGAGCAGTTCTTC. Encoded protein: CASIAGHNNEQFF.

For the CDR3, the DNA is TGTGCCAGTAGTATAGATCACGCCAGTGCCTACGAGCAGTACTTC. Translating gives CASSIDHASAYEQYF. This chain links TRBV19 with TRBJ2-7; unclear D gene. The V end lost 0 bases, the J end lost 2 bases, and 11 bases lay between the germline ends. Germline CDR1 reads LNHDA; CDR2 reads SQIVND (reference sequence). This CDR3 has 15 residues.

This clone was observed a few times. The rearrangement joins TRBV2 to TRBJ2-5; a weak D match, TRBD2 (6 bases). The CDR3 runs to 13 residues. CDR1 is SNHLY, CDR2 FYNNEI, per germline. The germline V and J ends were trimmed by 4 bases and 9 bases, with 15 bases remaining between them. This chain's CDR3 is CASSGVQREAQYF. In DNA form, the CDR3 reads TGTGCCAGCAGTGGGGTGCAAAGGGAGGCCCAGTACTTC.

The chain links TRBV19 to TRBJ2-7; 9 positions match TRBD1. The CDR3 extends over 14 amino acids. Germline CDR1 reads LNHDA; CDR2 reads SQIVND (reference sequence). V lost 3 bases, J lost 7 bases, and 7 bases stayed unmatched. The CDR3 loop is CASSIVPGQGEQYF. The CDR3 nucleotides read TGTGCCAGTAGTATTGTCCCGGGACAGGGAGAGCAGTACTTC. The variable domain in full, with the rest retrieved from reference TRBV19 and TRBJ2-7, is DGGITQSPKYLFRKEGQNVTLSCEQNLNHDAMYWYRQDPGQGLRLIYYSQIVNDFQKGDIAEGYSVSREKKESFPLTVTSAQKNPTAFYLCASSIVPGQGEQYFGPGTRLTVT.

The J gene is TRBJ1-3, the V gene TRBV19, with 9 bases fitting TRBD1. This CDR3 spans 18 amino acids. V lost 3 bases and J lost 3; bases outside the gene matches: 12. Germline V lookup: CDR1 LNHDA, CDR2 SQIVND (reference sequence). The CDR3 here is CASSINHGQGTIGNTIYF. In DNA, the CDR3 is TGTGCCAGTAGTATTAACCACGGACAGGGGACAATTGGAAACACCATATATTTT.

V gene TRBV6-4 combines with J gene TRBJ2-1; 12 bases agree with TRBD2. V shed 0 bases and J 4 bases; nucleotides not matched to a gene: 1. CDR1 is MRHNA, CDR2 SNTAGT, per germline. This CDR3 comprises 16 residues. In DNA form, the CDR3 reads TGTGCCAGCAGTGACTCGACTAGCGGGAGTTACAATGAGCAGTTCTTC. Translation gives CASSDSTSGSYNEQFF.